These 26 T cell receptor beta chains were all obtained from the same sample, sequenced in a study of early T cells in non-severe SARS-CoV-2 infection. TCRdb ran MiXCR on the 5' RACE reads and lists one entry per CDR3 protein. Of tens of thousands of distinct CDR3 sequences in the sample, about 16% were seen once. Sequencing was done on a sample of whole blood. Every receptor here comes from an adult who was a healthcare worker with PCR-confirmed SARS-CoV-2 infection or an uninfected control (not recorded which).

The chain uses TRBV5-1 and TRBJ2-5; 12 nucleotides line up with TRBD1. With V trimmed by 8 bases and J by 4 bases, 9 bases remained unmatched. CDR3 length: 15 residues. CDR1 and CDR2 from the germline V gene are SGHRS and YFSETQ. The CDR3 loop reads CASTTGTGGRETQYF. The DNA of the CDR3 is TGCGCCAGTACGACCGGGACAGGGGGCCGAGAGACCCAGTACTTC. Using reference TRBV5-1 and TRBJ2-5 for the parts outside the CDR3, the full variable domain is KAGVTQTPRYLIKTRGQQVTLSCSPISGHRSVSWYQQTPGQGLQFLFEYFSETQRNKGNFPGRFSGRQFSNSRSEMNVSTLELGDSALYLCASTTGTGGRETQYFGPGTRLLVL.

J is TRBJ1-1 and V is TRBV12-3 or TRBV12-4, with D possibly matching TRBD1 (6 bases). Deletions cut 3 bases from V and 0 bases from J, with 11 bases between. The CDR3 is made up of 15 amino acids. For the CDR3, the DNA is TGTGCCAGCAGTTTGGACAGACCCATGAACACTGAAGCTTTCTTT. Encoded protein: CASSLDRPMNTEAFF.

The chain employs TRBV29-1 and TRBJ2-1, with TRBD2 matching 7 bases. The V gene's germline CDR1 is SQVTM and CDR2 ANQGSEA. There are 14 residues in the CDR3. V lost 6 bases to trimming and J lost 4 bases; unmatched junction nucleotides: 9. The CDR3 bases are TGCAGCGTAGACCTAGCGGACACTTACAATGAGCAGTTCTTC. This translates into CSVDLADTYNEQFF.

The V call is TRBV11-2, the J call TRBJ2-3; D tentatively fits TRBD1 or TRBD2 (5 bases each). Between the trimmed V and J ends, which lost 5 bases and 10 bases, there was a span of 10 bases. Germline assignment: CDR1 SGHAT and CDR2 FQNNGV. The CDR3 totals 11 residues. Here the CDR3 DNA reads TGTGCCAGCAGCGCCAGGGACCCGCAGTATTTT. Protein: CASSARDPQYF.

This CDR3 reads CASSLGRVNTEAFF. CDR3 bases: TGTGCCAGCAGTTTAGGCAGGGTGAACACTGAAGCTTTCTTT. This rearrangement joins TRBV28 to TRBJ1-1, with D maybe TRBD1 (5 bases). Germline CDR1 is MDHEN and CDR2 is SYDVKM. Trimming cost V 2 bases and J 0 bases, with 7 bases left between them. This CDR3 comprises 14 residues.

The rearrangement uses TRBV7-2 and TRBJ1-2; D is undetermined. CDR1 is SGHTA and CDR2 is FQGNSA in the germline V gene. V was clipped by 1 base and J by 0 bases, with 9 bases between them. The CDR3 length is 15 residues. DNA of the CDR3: TGTGCCAGCAGCTTAGTTTTGACGGCTAACTATGGCTACACCTTC. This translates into CASSLVLTANYGYTF.

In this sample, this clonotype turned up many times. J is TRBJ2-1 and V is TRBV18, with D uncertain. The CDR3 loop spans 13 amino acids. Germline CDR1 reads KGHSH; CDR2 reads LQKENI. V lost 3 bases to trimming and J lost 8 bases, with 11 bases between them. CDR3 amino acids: CASSPQPRDEQFF. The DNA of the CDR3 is TGTGCCAGCTCACCCCAACCTAGGGATGAGCAGTTCTTC.

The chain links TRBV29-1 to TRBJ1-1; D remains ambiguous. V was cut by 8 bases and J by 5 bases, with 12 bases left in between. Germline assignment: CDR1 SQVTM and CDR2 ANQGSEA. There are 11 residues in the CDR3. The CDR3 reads CSSLSGTEAFF. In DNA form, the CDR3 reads TGCAGCTCTCTAAGTGGAACTGAAGCTTTCTTT.

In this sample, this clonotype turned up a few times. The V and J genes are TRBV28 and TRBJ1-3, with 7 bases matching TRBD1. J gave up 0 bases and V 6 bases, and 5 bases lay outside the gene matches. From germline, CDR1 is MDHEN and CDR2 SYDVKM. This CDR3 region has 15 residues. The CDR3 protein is CASRLTGYSGNTIYF. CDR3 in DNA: TGTGCCAGCAGATTGACAGGGTACTCTGGAAACACCATATATTTT.

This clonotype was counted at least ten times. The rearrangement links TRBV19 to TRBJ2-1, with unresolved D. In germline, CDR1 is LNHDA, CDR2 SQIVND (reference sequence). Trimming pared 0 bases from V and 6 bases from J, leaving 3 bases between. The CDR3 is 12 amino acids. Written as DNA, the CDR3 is TGTGCCAGTAGTATAGATCTCAATGAGCAGTTCTTC. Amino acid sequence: CASSIDLNEQFF.

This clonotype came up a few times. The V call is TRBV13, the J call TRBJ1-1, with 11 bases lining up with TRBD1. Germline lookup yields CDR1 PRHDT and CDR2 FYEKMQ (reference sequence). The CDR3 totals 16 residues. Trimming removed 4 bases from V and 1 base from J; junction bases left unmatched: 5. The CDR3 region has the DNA TGTGCCAGCAGCTCGAGCGGACAGGGGGCGAACACTGAAGCTTTCTTT. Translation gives CASSSSGQGANTEAFF.

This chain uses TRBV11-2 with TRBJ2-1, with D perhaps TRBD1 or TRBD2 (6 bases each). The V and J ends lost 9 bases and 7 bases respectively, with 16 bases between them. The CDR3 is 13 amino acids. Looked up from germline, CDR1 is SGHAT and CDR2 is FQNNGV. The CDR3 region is CASRGVSRNEQFF. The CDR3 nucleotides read TGTGCCAGTAGGGGGGTTAGCAGAAATGAGCAGTTCTTC.

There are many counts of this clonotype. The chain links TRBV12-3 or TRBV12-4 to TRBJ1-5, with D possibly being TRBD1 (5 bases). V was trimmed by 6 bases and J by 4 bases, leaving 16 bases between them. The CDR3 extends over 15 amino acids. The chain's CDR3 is CASRVRGNGNQPQHF. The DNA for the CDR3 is TGTGCCAGCAGGGTACGGGGGAACGGAAATCAGCCCCAGCATTTT.

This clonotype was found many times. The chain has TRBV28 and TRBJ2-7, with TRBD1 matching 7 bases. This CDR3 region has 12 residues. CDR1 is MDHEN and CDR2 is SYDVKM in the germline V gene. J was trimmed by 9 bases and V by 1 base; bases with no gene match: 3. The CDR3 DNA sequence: TGTGCCAGCAGTTTATCAGGACAGGTGCAGTACTTC. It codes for CASSLSGQVQYF.

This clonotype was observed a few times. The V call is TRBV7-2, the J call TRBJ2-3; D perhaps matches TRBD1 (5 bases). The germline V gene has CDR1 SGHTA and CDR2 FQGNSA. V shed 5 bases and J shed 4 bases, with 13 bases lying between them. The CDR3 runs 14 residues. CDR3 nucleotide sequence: TGTGCCAGCAGCCCGACAGTAGGGTCAGATACGCAGTATTTT. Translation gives CASSPTVGSDTQYF.

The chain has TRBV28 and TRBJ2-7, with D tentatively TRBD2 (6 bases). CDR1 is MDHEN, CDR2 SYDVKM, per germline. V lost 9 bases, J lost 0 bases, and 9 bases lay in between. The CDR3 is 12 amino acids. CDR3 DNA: TGTGCCAGTGGACTAAGCTCCTACGAGCAGTACTTC. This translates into CASGLSSYEQYF.

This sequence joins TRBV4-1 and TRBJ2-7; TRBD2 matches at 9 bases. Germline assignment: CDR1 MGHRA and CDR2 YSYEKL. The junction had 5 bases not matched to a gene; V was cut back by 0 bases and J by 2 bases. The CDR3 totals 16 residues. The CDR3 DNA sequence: TGCGCCAGCAGCCAAGATTTGGCTAGCGGGGCCTACGAGCAGTACTTC. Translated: CASSQDLASGAYEQYF.

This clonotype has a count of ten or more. The CDR3: CASREGARYNEQFF. CDR3 coding DNA: TGTGCCAGCAGGGAGGGGGCGCGGTACAATGAGCAGTTCTTC. The gene calls are TRBV28 and TRBJ2-1; D perhaps matches TRBD1 (7 bases). The V end was cut by 6 bases, the J end by 4 bases, with 13 bases between. Germline CDR1 and CDR2: MDHEN and SYDVKM. The CDR3 consists of 14 residues.

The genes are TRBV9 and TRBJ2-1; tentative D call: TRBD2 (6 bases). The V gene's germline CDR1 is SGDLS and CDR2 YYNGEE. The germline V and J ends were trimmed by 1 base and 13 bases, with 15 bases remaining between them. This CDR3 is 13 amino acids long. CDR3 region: CASSVRVGSRQFF. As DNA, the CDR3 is TGTGCCAGCAGCGTAAGGGTCGGGAGTCGTCAGTTCTTC.

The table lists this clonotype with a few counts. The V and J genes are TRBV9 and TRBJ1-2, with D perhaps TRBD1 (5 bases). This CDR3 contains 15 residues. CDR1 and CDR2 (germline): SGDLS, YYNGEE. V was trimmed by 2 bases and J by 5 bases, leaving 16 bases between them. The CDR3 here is CASSVGDQLRYGYTF. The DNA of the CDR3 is TGTGCCAGCAGCGTGGGGGACCAGCTGAGGTATGGCTACACCTTC.

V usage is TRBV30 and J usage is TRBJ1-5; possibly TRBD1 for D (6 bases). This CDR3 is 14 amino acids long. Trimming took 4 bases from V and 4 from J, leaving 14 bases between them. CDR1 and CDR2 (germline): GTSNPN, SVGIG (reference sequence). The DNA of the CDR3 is TGTGCCTGGACCACAGGGTCCCAGAATCAGCCCCAGCATTTT. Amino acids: CAWTTGSQNQPQHF.

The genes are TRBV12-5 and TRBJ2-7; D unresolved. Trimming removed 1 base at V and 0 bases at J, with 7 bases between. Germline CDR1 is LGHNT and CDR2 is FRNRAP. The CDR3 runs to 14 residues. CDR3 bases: TGTGCTAGTGGTTTGGGCGGAAACTCCTACGAGCAGTACTTC. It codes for CASGLGGNSYEQYF.

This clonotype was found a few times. The DNA of the CDR3 is TGTGCCAGCAGAGCAGGGGGTCGAGACTCCTACGAGCAGTACTTC. Its protein product is CASRAGGRDSYEQYF. The V and J genes are TRBV5-6 and TRBJ2-7; 7 bases align to TRBD1. The CDR3 extends over 15 amino acids. Germline V lookup: CDR1 SGHDT, CDR2 YYEEEE. Trimming at V came to 5 bases and at J to 0 bases, leaving 8 bases not matched to a gene.

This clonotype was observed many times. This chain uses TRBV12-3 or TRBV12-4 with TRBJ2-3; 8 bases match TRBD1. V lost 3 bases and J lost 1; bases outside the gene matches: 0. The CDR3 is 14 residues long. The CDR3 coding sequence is TGTGCCAGCAGTTTGGGACAGGGCACAGATACGCAGTATTTT. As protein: CASSLGQGTDTQYF.

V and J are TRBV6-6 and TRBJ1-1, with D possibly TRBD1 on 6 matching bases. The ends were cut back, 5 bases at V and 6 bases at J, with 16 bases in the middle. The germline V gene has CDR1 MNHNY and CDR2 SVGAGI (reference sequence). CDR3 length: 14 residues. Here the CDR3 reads CASSTSGANPEAFF. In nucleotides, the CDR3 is TGTGCCAGCAGTACCTCGGGGGCTAACCCTGAAGCTTTCTTT.

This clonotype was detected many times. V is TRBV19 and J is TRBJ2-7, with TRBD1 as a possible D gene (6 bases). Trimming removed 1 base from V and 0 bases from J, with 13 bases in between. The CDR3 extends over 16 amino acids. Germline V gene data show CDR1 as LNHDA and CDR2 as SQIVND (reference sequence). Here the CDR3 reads CASSIVHNRDSYEQYF. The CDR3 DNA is TGTGCCAGTAGTATAGTCCATAACAGGGACTCCTACGAGCAGTACTTC.